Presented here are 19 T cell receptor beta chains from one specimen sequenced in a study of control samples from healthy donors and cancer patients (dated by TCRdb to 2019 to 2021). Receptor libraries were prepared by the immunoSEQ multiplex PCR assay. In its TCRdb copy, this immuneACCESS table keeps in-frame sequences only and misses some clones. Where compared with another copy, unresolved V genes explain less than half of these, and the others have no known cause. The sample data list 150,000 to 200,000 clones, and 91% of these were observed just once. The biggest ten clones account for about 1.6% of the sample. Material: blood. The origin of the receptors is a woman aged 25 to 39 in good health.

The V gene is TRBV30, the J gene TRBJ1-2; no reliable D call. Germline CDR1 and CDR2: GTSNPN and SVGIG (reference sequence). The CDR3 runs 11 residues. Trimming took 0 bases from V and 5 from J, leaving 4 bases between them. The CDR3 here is CAWSVRYGYTF. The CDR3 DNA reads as TGTGCCTGGAGTGTACGGTATGGCTACACCTTC. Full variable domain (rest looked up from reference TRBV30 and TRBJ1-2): SQTIHQWPATLVQPVGSPLSLECTVEGTSNPNLYWYRQAAGRGLQLLFYSVGIGQISSEVPQNLSASRPQDRQFILSSKKLLLSDSGFYLCAWSVRYGYTFGSGTRLTVV.

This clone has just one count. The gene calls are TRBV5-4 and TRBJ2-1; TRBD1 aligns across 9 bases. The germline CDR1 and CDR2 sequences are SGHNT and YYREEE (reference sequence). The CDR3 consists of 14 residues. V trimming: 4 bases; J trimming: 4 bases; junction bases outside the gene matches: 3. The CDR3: CASSPGTGYNEQFF. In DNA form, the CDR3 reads TGTGCCAGCAGCCCCGGGACAGGGTACAATGAGCAGTTCTTC. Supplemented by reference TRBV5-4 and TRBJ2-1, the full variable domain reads ETGVTQSPTHLIKTRGQQVTLRCSSQSGHNTVSWYQQALGQGPQFIFQYYREEENGRGNFPPRFSGLQFPNYSSELNVNALELDDSALYLCASSPGTGYNEQFFGPGTRLTVL.

CDR3 nucleotide sequence: TGTGCCAGCAGTTTGACAGGGGCCCACGAGCAGTACTTC. Translation gives CASSLTGAHEQYF. The chain combines TRBV7-9 with TRBJ2-7; 8 bases map to TRBD1. The V gene's germline CDR1 is SEHNR and CDR2 FQNEAQ (reference sequence). Losses at the gene ends were 6 bases for V and 5 bases for J; bases not matched to a gene: 6. The CDR3 extends over 13 amino acids. Full variable domain (rest looked up from reference TRBV7-9 and TRBJ2-7): DTGVSQNPRHKITKRGQNVTFRCDPISEHNRLYWYRQTLGQGPEFLTYFQNEAQLEKSRLLSDRFSAERPKGSFSTLEIQRTEQGDSAMYLCASSLTGAHEQYFGPGTRLTVT.

CDR3 loop: CASSLGTGATEAFF. For the CDR3, the DNA is TGCGCCAGCAGCTTGGGGACAGGGGCCACTGAAGCTTTCTTT. The chain joins TRBV5-1 to TRBJ1-1, with 9 positions matching TRBD1. The CDR3 is 14 amino acids. V lost 0 bases and J lost 4; bases outside the gene matches: 1. Germline V gene sequence: CDR1 SGHRS, CDR2 YFSETQ.

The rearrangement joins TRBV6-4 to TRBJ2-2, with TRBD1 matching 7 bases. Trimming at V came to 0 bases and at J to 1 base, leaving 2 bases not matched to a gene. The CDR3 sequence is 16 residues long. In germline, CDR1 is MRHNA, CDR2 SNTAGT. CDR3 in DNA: TGTGCCAGCAGTGACTCTGACAGGGAGAACACCGGGGAGCTGTTTTTT. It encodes CASSDSDRENTGELFF.

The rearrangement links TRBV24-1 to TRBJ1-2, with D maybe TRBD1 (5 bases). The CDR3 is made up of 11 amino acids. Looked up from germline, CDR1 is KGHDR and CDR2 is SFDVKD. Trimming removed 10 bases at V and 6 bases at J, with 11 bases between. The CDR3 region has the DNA TGTGCCACTAAGGGAGGGGATGGCTACACCTTC. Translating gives CATKGGDGYTF.

This CDR3 reads CASSIASGSDEQFF. The CDR3 coding sequence is TGTGCCAGCAGTATAGCTAGCGGGAGCGATGAGCAGTTCTTC. The rearrangement joins TRBV6-4 to TRBJ2-1; 10 nucleotides align to TRBD2. The V segment lost 5 bases and the J segment 8 bases; nucleotides outside the gene matches: 6. CDR3 length equals 14 residues. Germline V gives CDR1 MRHNA, CDR2 SNTAGT.

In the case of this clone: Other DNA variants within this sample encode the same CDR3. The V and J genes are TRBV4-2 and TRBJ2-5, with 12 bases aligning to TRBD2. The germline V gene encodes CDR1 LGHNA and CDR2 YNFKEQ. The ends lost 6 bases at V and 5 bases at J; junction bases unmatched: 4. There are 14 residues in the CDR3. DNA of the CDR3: TGTGCCAGCAGGCCTAGCGGGGGGGCTGAGACCCAGTACTTC. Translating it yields CASRPSGGAETQYF.

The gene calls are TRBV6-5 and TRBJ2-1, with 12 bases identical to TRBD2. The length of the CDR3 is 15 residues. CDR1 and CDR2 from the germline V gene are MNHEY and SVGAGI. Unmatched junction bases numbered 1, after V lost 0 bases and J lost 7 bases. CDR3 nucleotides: TGTGCCAGCAGTTACTCCGGGACTAGCGGGAATGAGCAGTTCTTC. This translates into CASSYSGTSGNEQFF.

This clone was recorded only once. Here the CDR3 reads CASSQGASGSNEQFF. The CDR3 DNA follows: TGCGCCAGCAGCCAAGGGGCTAGCGGGAGCAATGAGCAGTTCTTC. The chain couples TRBV4-1 to TRBJ2-1, with 10 bases that match TRBD2. CDR1 is MGHRA and CDR2 is YSYEKL in the germline V gene. The CDR3 runs to 15 residues. The V and J ends lost 1 base and 6 bases, in that order; junction bases with no gene match: 3.

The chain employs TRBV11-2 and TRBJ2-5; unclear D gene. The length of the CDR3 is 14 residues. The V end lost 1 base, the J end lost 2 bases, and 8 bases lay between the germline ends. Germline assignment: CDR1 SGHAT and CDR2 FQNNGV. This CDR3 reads CASSLVGRQETQYF. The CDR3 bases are TGTGCCAGCAGCTTAGTCGGCAGACAAGAGACCCAGTACTTC.

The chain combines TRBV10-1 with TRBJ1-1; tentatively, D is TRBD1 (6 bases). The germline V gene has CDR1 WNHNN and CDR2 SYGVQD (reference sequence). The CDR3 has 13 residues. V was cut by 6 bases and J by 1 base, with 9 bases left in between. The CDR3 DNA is TGCGCCAGCAGGACAGGACCGAACACTGAAGCTTTCTTT. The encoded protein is CASRTGPNTEAFF.

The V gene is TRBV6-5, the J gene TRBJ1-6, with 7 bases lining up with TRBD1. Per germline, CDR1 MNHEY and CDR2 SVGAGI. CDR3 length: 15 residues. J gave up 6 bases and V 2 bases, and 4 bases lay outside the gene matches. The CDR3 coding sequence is TGTGCCAGCAGTTACGTGCCAGGGGGTAATTCACCCCTCCACTTT. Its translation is CASSYVPGGNSPLHF.

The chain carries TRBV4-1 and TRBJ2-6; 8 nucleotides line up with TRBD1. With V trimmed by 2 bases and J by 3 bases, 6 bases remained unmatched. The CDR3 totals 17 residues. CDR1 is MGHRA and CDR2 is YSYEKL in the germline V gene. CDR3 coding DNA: TGCGCCAGCAGCCAACGGCAGGGGGCGCGTGGGGCCAACGTCCTGACTTTC. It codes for CASSQRQGARGANVLTF.

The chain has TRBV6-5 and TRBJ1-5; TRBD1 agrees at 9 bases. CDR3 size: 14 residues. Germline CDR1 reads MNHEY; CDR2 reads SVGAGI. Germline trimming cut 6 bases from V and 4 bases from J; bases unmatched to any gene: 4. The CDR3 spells CASRTGTGNQPQHF. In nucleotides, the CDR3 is TGTGCCAGCAGGACCGGGACAGGGAATCAGCCCCAGCATTTT.

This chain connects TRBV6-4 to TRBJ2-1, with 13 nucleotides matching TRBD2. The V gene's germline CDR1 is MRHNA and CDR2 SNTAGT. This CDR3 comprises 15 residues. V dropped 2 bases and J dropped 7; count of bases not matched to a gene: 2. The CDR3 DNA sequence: TGTGCCAGCAGTGACCCGGGACTAGCGGGGAATGAGCAGTTCTTC. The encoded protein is CASSDPGLAGNEQFF.

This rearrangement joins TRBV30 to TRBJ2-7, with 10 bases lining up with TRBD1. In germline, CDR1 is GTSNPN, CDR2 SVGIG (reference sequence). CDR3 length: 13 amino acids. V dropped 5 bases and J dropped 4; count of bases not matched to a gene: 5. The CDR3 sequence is CAWGGQGTYEQYF. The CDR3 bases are TGTGCCTGGGGGGGACAGGGGACTTACGAGCAGTACTTC.

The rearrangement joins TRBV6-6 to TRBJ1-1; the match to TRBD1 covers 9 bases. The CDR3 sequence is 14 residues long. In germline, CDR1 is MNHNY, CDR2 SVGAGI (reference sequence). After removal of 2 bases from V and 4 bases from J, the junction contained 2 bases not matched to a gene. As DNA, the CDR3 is TGTGCCAGCAGTTACGGGGGACAGGGCACTGAAGCTTTCTTT. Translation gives CASSYGGQGTEAFF.

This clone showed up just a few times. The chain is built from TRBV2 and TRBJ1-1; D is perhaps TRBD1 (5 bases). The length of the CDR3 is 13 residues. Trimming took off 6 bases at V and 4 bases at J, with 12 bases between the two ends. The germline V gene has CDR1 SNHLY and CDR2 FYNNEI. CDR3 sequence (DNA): TGTGCCAGCAGAGGGGAATTAGGCACTGAAGCTTTCTTT. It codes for CASRGELGTEAFF.